This record covers a single T cell receptor beta chain. The data derive from a study of T cell changes during pregnancy in multiple sclerosis. The V gene's germline CDR1 is SGHRS and CDR2 YFSETQ. V was shortened by 3 bases and J by 5 bases, with 20 bases between the two germline ends. The CDR3 is 16 amino acids. Only in-frame clones appear in the TCRdb table, and some are missing; sequencing was by immunoSEQ multiplex PCR. The table lists 60,000 to 90,000 clones, roughly 90% of them singletons. Sequenced here: peripheral blood, sampled in the first trimester of pregnancy. The chain joins TRBV5-1 to TRBJ1-1, with a possible D match to TRBD1 (6 bases). This TCR derives from a female donor in good health, enrolled as a control in a pregnancy study. The CDR3 sequence is CASSSGGGLRGTEAFF. In nucleotides, the CDR3 is TGCGCCAGCAGCTCCGGGGGGGGCTTACGGGGGACTGAAGCTTTCTTT.